This is a list of T cell receptor beta chains from one sample in a study of T cells in Graves' hyperthyroidism and ophthalmopathy. TCRdb analysed the multiplex PCR reads with MiXCR anew, one entry per CDR3 protein. Of around 500,000 distinct CDR3 sequences in the sample, about 14% are singletons; the top ten hold about 15%. Source material: blood. The receptors shown here come from a woman aged 40-49 years with Graves' hyperthyroidism. Each CDR3 is given with its conserved first and last residue. The order of the fields is D gene, V gene, clone size, J gene, CDR3 DNA, CDR3 protein. D genes are given only for firm matches. Size values are once, few and many counts, or a class for expanded clones, and some rows have none.

TRBD1	TRBV3-1	many	TRBJ2-2	TGTGCCAGCAGCCCGGGACAGTACACCGGGGAGCTGTTTTTT	CASSPGQYTGELFF
TRBD2	TRBV28	NA	TRBJ2-1	TGTGCCAGCAGGGGAGCGGTCGGGAGGTACAATGAGCAGTTCTTC	CASRGAVGRYNEQFF
TRBD2	TRBV5-1	many	TRBJ2-1	TGCGCCAGCAGCCGTGGGACTAGGTCCTACAATGAGCAGTTCTTC	CASSRGTRSYNEQFF
NA	TRBV6-6	few	TRBJ1-6	TGTGCCAGCAGTTACTCGATGGCGCGGACAGTGAATTCACCCCTCCACTTT	CASSYSMARTVNSPLHF
NA	TRBV6-1	many	TRBJ2-7	TGTGCCAGCAGTACCGGGAGTACGGGCTACGAGCAGTACTTC	CASSTGSTGYEQYF
NA	TRBV20-1	NA	TRBJ1-5	TGCAGTGCTAGGGTGGCGGATCAGCCCCAGCATTTT	CSARVADQPQHF
NA	TRBV6-2/TRBV6-3	many	TRBJ1-2	TGTGCCAGCAGTTACCAGGACTATGGCTACACCTTC	CASSYQDYGYTF
NA	TRBV27	NA	TRBJ1-1	TGTGCCAGCGGATGGGTTGAAGCTTTCTTT	CASGWVEAFF
TRBD2	TRBV7-8	many	TRBJ2-2	TGTGCCAGCAGCTTAGAAGGACTAGCGGGAGTACACACCGGGGAGCTGTTTTTT	CASSLEGLAGVHTGELFF
TRBD1	TRBV12-3/TRBV12-4	many	TRBJ2-1	TGTGCCAGCAGTCCCGACGACAGGGCCTACAATGAGCAGTTCTTC	CASSPDDRAYNEQFF
TRBD1	TRBV5-1	many	TRBJ2-7	TGCGCCAGCAGCGACGTTTCCGGGACAGGCAGCTACGAGCAGTACTTC	CASSDVSGTGSYEQYF
TRBD2	TRBV4-1	few	TRBJ2-5	TGCGCCAGCAGCCAAGGCGTAGCAGCGGGAGGCAGGGAGACCCAGTACTTC	CASSQGVAAGGRETQYF
NA	TRBV4-2	few	TRBJ2-7	TGTGCCAGCAGCCAAGATTTAGGACAACTGTTCTACGAGCAGTACTTC	CASSQDLGQLFYEQYF
NA	TRBV3-1	many	TRBJ2-7	TGTGCCAGCAGCCAAGTACCCTACGAGCAGTACTTC	CASSQVPYEQYF
NA	TRBV20-1	many	TRBJ2-7	TGCAGTGCTAGTCCTACCTGGCCCCCCTACGAGCAGTACTTC	CSASPTWPPYEQYF
TRBD1	TRBV20-1	many	TRBJ1-5	TGCAGTGCTAGAGATGGAGACAGGGACCCCTATCAGCCCCAGCATTTT	CSARDGDRDPYQPQHF
NA	TRBV28	few	TRBJ1-1	TGTGCCAGCAGTTTGGACTGGAACACTGAAGCTTTCTTT	CASSLDWNTEAFF
NA	TRBV15	NA	TRBJ1-4	TGTGCCACCAGCAGAGATCGAACAGCAACTAATGAAAAACTGTTTTTT	CATSRDRTATNEKLFF
NA	TRBV3-1	many	TRBJ1-6	TGTGCCAGCAGCCATGGGGGTAATTCACCCCTCCACTTT	CASSHGGNSPLHF
TRBD1	TRBV5-1	many	TRBJ2-7	TGCGCCAGCAGCGAATCGACAGGGGGATACGAGCAGTACTTC	CASSESTGGYEQYF
TRBD1	TRBV3-1	NA	TRBJ2-2	TGTGCCAGCAGCCGGGGGACAGGGGGCGCTAAAACCGGGGAGCTGTTTTTT	CASSRGTGGAKTGELFF
NA	TRBV5-1	NA	TRBJ1-4	TGCGCCAGCAGCTCCTCCGGGACGGAGGAAAAACTGTTTTTT	CASSSSGTEEKLFF
NA	TRBV10-3	many	TRBJ1-1	TGTGCCATCAGGACTACTGATAGCGCTGAAGCTTTCTTT	CAIRTTDSAEAFF
NA	TRBV10-3	NA	TRBJ2-1	TGTGCCATCAGTGAGATGCAGGGCGGTTATGAGCAGTTCTTC	CAISEMQGGYEQFF
TRBD2	TRBV9	few	TRBJ2-3	TGTGCCAGCACCCGGACCCCCACTAGCGGGAGTGGCACAGATACGCAGTATTTT	CASTRTPTSGSGTDTQYF
TRBD1	TRBV19	once	TRBJ1-5	TGTGCCAGTAGTAGAGGGACAGGGGCGGGTCAGCCCCAGCATTTT	CASSRGTGAGQPQHF
TRBD2	TRBV28	NA	TRBJ2-3	TGTGCCAGCAGTATAATAGCGGGGACTAGCACAGATACGCAGTATTTT	CASSIIAGTSTDTQYF
TRBD2	TRBV12-3/TRBV12-4	many	TRBJ2-7	TGTGCCAGCAGTTTCCGGGGGGTTAACGAGCAGTACTTC	CASSFRGVNEQYF
TRBD2	TRBV7-8	many	TRBJ2-1	TGTGCCAGCAGCACACAAGCGGGATTTCGCGATGAGCAGTTCTTC	CASSTQAGFRDEQFF
NA	TRBV29-1	many	TRBJ1-1	TGCAGCGTTGGACGGATGAACACTGAAGCTTTCTTT	CSVGRMNTEAFF
TRBD2	TRBV11-2	many	TRBJ2-7	TGTGCCAGCAGCTCAGGGACTAGCTCCTACGAGCAGTACTTC	CASSSGTSSYEQYF
NA	TRBV20-1	NA	TRBJ1-1	TGCAGTGGGAGCCTGAACACTGAAGCTTTCTTT	CSGSLNTEAFF
NA	TRBV10-2	many	TRBJ2-1	TGCGCCAGCAGTCCCGACCGTATGGCCTACAATGAGCAGTTCTTC	CASSPDRMAYNEQFF
NA	TRBV12-3/TRBV12-4	many	TRBJ2-3	TGTGCCAGCAGTTATACAGGGTTCGGAGATACGCAGTATTTT	CASSYTGFGDTQYF
NA	TRBV2	many	TRBJ2-2	TGTGCCAGCAGGGAGGAGGGCGGGGAGCTGTTTTTT	CASREEGGELFF
NA	TRBV12-3/TRBV12-4	many	TRBJ2-3	TGTGCCAGCAGTTTAAACACGGGCACAGATACGCAGTATTTT	CASSLNTGTDTQYF
NA	TRBV19	few	TRBJ2-1	TGTGCCAGTAGTATGTTCGCGATTAGCTCCTACAATGAGCAGTTCTTC	CASSMFAISSYNEQFF
TRBD2	TRBV7-8	many	TRBJ2-4	TGTGCCAGCAGCACACTAGCGGGAGCCAAAAACATTCAGTACTTC	CASSTLAGAKNIQYF
NA	TRBV20-1	few	TRBJ2-7	TGCAGTGCTAGAGAGGTAGGGACGAAAAATAACGAGCAGTACTTC	CSAREVGTKNNEQYF
NA	TRBV20-1	many	TRBJ2-5	TGCAGTGCTCCCTCCATGAGGGAGTCCCAAGAGACCCAGTACTTC	CSAPSMRESQETQYF
NA	TRBV5-8	few	TRBJ1-1	TGTGCCAGCAGCTGGGGGGTTGAAGCTTTCTTT	CASSWGVEAFF
TRBD1	TRBV5-1	many	TRBJ2-6	TGCGCCAGCAGCTTACAGGGGTCTTTCTCTGGGGCCAACGTCCTGACTTTC	CASSLQGSFSGANVLTF
TRBD1	TRBV12-5	many	TRBJ1-2	TGTGCTAGTGGTCCGGACAGGGCCCGAATTACTAACTATGGCTACACCTTC	CASGPDRARITNYGYTF
TRBD1	TRBV2	many	TRBJ2-7	TGTGCCAGCAGCCAATCGGGACAGGGGAAGCAGTACTTC	CASSQSGQGKQYF
NA	TRBV7-9	many	TRBJ1-2	TGTGCCAGCAGCTTACAGAGTGTCGATGGCTACACCTTC	CASSLQSVDGYTF
NA	TRBV10-3	few	TRBJ2-7	TGTGCCATCAGTGGGGGAGGAGCACCTGAGGAGCAGTACTTC	CAISGGGAPEEQYF
TRBD1	TRBV20-1	many	TRBJ1-5	TGCAGTGCCTTACACCGGGACAGGGGACTGAATCAGCCCCAGCATTTT	CSALHRDRGLNQPQHF
TRBD1	TRBV12-3/TRBV12-4	many	TRBJ2-7	TGTGCCAGCAGTTTCCGGGACAGGGACCACGAGCAGTACTTC	CASSFRDRDHEQYF
NA	TRBV20-1	many	TRBJ2-1	TGCAGTGCCCCGCCTAGGAGCTCCTACAATGAGCAGTTCTTC	CSAPPRSSYNEQFF
NA	TRBV29-1	many	TRBJ2-1	TGCAGCGTTGGGTCGAGCCATGAGCAGTTCTTC	CSVGSSHEQFF
NA	TRBV5-6	few	TRBJ1-1	TGTGCCGGCAGCTGGGGGGGTACTGAAGCTTTCTTT	CAGSWGGTEAFF
NA	TRBV5-1	many	TRBJ2-7	TGCGCCAGCAGCACGAGTAGCGAGACCTACGAGCAGTACTTC	CASSTSSETYEQYF
TRBD2	TRBV5-1	few	TRBJ2-3	TGCGCCAGCAGCACACTAGCGGGAACCACAGATACGCAGTATTTT	CASSTLAGTTDTQYF
TRBD1	TRBV28	many	TRBJ2-3	TGTGCCAGCAGTTTGACAGGGGGCTCTAGCACAGATACGCAGTATTTT	CASSLTGGSSTDTQYF
TRBD2	TRBV18	many	TRBJ2-1	TGTGCCAGCTCACCACCGGGTAGCGGGATCTTCTACAATGAGCAGTTCTTC	CASSPPGSGIFYNEQFF
TRBD1	TRBV6-1	many	TRBJ1-1	TGTGCCAGCCTAGGACAGGAGCTCGGACGGTTGAACACTGAAGCTTTCTTT	CASLGQELGRLNTEAFF
NA	TRBV7-3	many	TRBJ2-7	TGTGCCAGCAGCTTAAACTCGCCAGGGCCCTTGGGAGAAACCTACGAGCAGTACTTC	CASSLNSPGPLGETYEQYF
NA	TRBV18	NA	TRBJ2-6	TGTGCCAGCTCACCCCCCGAAAGGGCTGGGGCCAACGTCCTGACTTTC	CASSPPERAGANVLTF
TRBD1	TRBV7-9	few	TRBJ2-1	TGTGCCAGCAGCTCCGGGACAGGGGTGTTCAATGAGCAGTTCTTC	CASSSGTGVFNEQFF